Sequencing of this T cell receptor beta chain was carried out in a study of T-cell memory formation after mild COVID-19. Trimming took 7 bases from V and 0 from J, leaving 13 bases between them. CDR1 is MNHEY, CDR2 SVGEGT, per germline. This CDR3 region has 14 residues. In this sample, this clonotype turned up a few times. TCRdb re-called the 5' RACE reads through MiXCR, storing one row per CDR3 protein. The top ten clones hold approximately 12% of a sample with more than 450,000 distinct CDR3 sequences, roughly 18% of them seen once. The receptor's source is an adult woman who had mild COVID-19 (a few samples of this study predate the infection). Cell type and time point are not known. The sequencing sample was made of PBMCs or a T cell subset sorted from them (not recorded which). This sequence joins TRBV6-2 or TRBV6-3 and TRBJ2-7; a weak D match, TRBD2 (5 bases). The CDR3 loop reads CASNQAESSYEQYF. CDR3 nucleotides: TGTGCCAGCAACCAAGCGGAGTCCTCCTACGAGCAGTACTTC.